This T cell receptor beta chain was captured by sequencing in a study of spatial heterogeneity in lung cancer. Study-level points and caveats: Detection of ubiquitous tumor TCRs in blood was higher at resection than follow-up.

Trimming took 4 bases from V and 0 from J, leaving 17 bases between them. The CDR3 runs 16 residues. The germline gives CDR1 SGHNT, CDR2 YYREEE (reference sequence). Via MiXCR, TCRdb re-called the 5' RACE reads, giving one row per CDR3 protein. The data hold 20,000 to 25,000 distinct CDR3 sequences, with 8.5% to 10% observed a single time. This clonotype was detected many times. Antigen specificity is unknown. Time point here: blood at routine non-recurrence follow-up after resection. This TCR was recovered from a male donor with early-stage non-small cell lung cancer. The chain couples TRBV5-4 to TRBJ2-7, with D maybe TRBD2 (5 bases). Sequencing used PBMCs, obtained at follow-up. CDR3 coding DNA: TGTGCCAGCAGCCCTGGAGGAGCGTACAGCTCCTACGAGCAGTACTTC. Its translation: CASSPGGAYSSYEQYF.